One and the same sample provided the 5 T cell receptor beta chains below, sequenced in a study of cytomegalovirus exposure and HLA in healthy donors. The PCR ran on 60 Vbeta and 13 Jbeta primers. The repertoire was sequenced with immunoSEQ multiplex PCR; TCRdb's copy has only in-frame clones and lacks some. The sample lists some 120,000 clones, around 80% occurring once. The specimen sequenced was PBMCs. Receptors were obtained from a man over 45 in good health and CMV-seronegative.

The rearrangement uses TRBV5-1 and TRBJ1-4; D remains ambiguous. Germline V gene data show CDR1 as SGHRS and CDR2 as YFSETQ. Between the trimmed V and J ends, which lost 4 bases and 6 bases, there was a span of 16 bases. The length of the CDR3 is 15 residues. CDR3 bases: TGCGCCAGCAGCCCCTCGGGCGGGTCGGATGAAAAACTGTTTTTT. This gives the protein CASSPSGGSDEKLFF.

The CDR3 bases are TGTGCCAGCAGTGAGCGGGACGGTTCCTTTAATGAAAAACTGTTTTTT. Translated: CASSERDGSFNEKLFF. This chain joins TRBV6-1 and TRBJ1-4, with TRBD1 as a possible D gene (5 bases). Germline loops: CDR1 MNHNS, CDR2 SASEGT. Trimming took off 3 bases at V and 4 bases at J, with 15 bases between the two ends. The CDR3 runs 16 residues.

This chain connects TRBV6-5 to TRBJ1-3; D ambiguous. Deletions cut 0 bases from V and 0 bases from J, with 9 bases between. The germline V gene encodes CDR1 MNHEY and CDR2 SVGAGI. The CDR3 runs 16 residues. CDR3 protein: CASSYSRDYSGNTIYF. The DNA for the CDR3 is TGTGCCAGCAGTTACTCGCGGGATTACTCTGGAAACACCATATATTTT.

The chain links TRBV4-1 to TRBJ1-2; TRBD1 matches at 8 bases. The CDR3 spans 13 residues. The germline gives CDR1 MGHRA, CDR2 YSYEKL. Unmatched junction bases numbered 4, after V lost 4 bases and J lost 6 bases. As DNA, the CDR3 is TGCGCCAGCAGCCTGGACAGGGTCGATGGCTACACCTTC. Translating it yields CASSLDRVDGYTF.

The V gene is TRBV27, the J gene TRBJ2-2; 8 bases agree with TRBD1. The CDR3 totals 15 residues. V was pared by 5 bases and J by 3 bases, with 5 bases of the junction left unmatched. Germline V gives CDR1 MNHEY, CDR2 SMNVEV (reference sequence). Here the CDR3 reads CASSNRGLYTGELFF. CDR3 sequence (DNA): TGTGCCAGCAGTAACAGGGGGTTGTACACCGGGGAGCTGTTTTTT.